A single T cell receptor beta chain is shown here with its context. Its cognate antigen is unknown. TCRdb recomputed calls from the 5' RACE reads with MiXCR, one row per CDR3 protein. The sample has more than 600,000 distinct CDR3 sequences; roughly 18% are singletons. V lost 1 base, J lost 4 bases, and 14 bases lay in between. The CDR3 has 15 residues. Looked up from germline, CDR1 is SGHAT and CDR2 is FQNNGV. The data were obtained in a study of identical twins. Findings of the study overall: The study found excess low generation probability among twin-shared out-of-frame alpha sequences.

The same data also went into a second study, on T cells expressing NK-cell markers. Per that paper: Within the sequenced cohort of eight donors, seven exhibited HCMV seropositivity and one was seronegative.

J is TRBJ2-7 and V is TRBV11-2, with D possibly being TRBD1 or TRBD2 (6 bases each). This TCR was sampled from a woman younger than 30 in good health. Sequencing was performed on PBMCs. This chain's CDR3 is CASSLAVRGDYEQYF. The CDR3 region has the DNA TGTGCCAGCAGCTTAGCGGTAAGGGGGGATTACGAGCAGTACTTC.